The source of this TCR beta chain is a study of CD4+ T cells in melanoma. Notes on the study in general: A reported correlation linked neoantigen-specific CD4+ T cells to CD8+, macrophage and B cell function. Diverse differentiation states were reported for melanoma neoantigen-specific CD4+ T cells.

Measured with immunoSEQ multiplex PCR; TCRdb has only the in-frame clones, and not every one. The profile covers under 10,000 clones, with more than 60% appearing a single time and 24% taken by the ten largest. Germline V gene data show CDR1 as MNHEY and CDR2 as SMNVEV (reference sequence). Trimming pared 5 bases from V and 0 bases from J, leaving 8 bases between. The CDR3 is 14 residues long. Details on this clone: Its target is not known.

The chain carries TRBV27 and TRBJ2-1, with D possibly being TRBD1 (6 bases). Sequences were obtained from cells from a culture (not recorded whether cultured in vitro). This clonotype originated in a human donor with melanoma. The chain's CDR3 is CASSLGGSYNEQFF. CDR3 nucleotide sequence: TGTGCCAGCAGTCTAGGGGGCTCCTACAATGAGCAGTTCTTC.